These T cell receptor beta chains were read from a single sample in a study of cytomegalovirus exposure and HLA in healthy donors. Profiled with immunoSEQ multiplex PCR; TCRdb holds only in-frame clones, not every one. The sample records roughly 130,000 clones, less than 85% being singletons. The sequenced sample was PBMCs. Receptors originate from a man in his forties or fifties in good health and CMV-seronegative. Both conserved end residues are part of each CDR3. A D gene is named only where the DNA matches it firmly. A row's size may be missing; if present it is once, few, many or a size class.

>.|TRBV4-1|.|TRBJ2-5
TGCGCCAGCAGCCAAGGGGTACTAGTTCGGGAGACCCAGTACTTC
CASSQGVLVRETQYF
>.|TRBV7-2|once|TRBJ1-5
TGTGCCAGCAGGGCCCAGGGACCCCAGCATTTT
CASRAQGPQHF
>TRBD2|TRBV5-4|.|TRBJ2-2
TGTGCCAGCAGCTCAAGAGCGGGGGGGCGAACCGGGGAGCTGTTTTTT
CASSSRAGGRTGELFF
>.|TRBV28|.|TRBJ1-5
TGTGCCAGCAGTTTATATCAGGAAAATCAGCCCCAGCATTTT
CASSLYQENQPQHF
>TRBD1|TRBV19|.|TRBJ1-2
TGTGCCAGTAGTGCGAACGGACAGGCGGACTATGGCTACACCTTC
CASSANGQADYGYTF
>TRBD2|TRBV6-1|few|TRBJ2-7
TGTGCCAGCAGTGAAGGGGGAGGGTCTGGGCAGTACTTC
CASSEGGGSGQYF
>TRBD1|TRBV6-1|.|TRBJ2-2
TGTGCCAGCGGAGAAGACAGGGTCGGTACCGGGGAGCTGTTTTTT
CASGEDRVGTGELFF
>TRBD2|TRBV4-1|.|TRBJ2-1
TGCGCCAGCAGCCTTTTGGGAGGGTTGAATGAGCAGTTCTTC
CASSLLGGLNEQFF
>.|TRBV30|.|TRBJ1-5
TGTGCCTGGAGCCGGACAGCTCTCAATCAGCCCCAGCATTTT
CAWSRTALNQPQHF
>TRBD1|TRBV18|.|TRBJ1-2
TGTGCCAGCTCACCGATCTGGGACAGAGAAGCGGGCTACACCTTC
CASSPIWDREAGYTF
>.|TRBV18|.|TRBJ2-1
TGTGCCAGCTCACCGGGGCCCCGGGGGTCCAATGAGCAGTTCTTC
CASSPGPRGSNEQFF
>.|TRBV28|.|TRBJ1-1
TGTGCCAGCAGTTTCGGCAGTATGAGGCCTGAAGCTTTCTTT
CASSFGSMRPEAFF
>TRBD2|TRBV14|.|TRBJ2-5
TGTGCCAGCAGCCAACTAGCGGCCCCCAAGACCCAGTACTTC
CASSQLAAPKTQYF
>.|TRBV5-1|.|TRBJ2-1
TGCGCCAGCAGCTTGGTTTTGCGGCGCTCTTACAATGAGCAGTTCTTC
CASSLVLRRSYNEQFF
>.|TRBV19|.|TRBJ1-2
TGTGCCAGTAGTATGGGGGGAAGTACGCGGCATGGCTACACCTTC
CASSMGGSTRHGYTF
>.|TRBV19|.|TRBJ2-1
TGTGCCAGTAGGCCGGGACTTAGCTCCTACAATGAGCAGTTCTTC
CASRPGLSSYNEQFF
>.|TRBV14|.|TRBJ2-3
TGTGCCAGCAGCCAAGATTCGACTAGTAAAGGGGGCGATACGCAGTATTTT
CASSQDSTSKGGDTQYF
>.|TRBV7-2|.|TRBJ2-5
TGTGCCAGCACACAGGGTTGGGGGTACCAAGAGACCCAGTACTTC
CASTQGWGYQETQYF
>TRBD1|TRBV7-2|.|TRBJ1-2
TGTGCCAGCAGCGCCGACAGGGTCTATGGCTACACCTTC
CASSADRVYGYTF
>.|TRBV28|.|TRBJ1-1
TGTGCCAGCAGTTATGGCCGGGGTGCTTTCTTT
CASSYGRGAFF
>TRBD1|TRBV5-6|.|TRBJ1-2
TGTGCCAGCAGCCCCCTACCGGGACAGGACAACTATGGCTACACCTTC
CASSPLPGQDNYGYTF
>TRBD1|TRBV28|.|TRBJ1-5
TGTGCCAGCAGTTTAATGGGACAGGGGGCCGGTCAGCCCCAGCATTTT
CASSLMGQGAGQPQHF
>.|TRBV5-1|.|TRBJ1-5
TGCGCCAGCAGCACAACAGGAGATAGCAATCAGCCCCAGCATTTT
CASSTTGDSNQPQHF
>.|TRBV6-1|.|TRBJ2-7
TGTGCCAGCAGTGAATGGCAGGAGGGCTACGAGCAGTACTTC
CASSEWQEGYEQYF
>TRBD2|TRBV4-1|.|TRBJ2-4
TGCGCCAGCAGCCACCCCTCCAGCGGGGGGCCTAGTTACATTCAGTACTTC
CASSHPSSGGPSYIQYF
>TRBD2|TRBV29-1|once|TRBJ2-1
TGCAGCGTTGAAATAGTGACTAGCGGGGGGGTTAACAATGAGCAGTTCTTC
CSVEIVTSGGVNNEQFF
>.|TRBV5-4|.|TRBJ2-1
TGTGCCAGCAGCTTGGCCTCGGGCTCCTACAATGAGCAGTTCTTC
CASSLASGSYNEQFF
>.|TRBV5-1|.|TRBJ1-4
TGCGCCAGCAGACAGGGTAATGAAAAACTGTTTTTT
CASRQGNEKLFF
>.|TRBV6-5|.|TRBJ1-1
TGTGCCAGCAGTCAAATACAGGGTGGAGCTTTCTTT
CASSQIQGGAFF
>TRBD1|TRBV28|.|TRBJ1-1
TGTGCCAGCAGTTCCCCGTCGACAGGGAAAAACACTGAAGCTTTCTTT
CASSSPSTGKNTEAFF
>TRBD1|TRBV4-1|.|TRBJ1-4
TGCGCCAGCAGCCAAGATCCGGTCGGGGGACAGGGGGCTACTAATGAAAAACTGTTTTTT
CASSQDPVGGQGATNEKLFF